The following is a T cell receptor beta chain sequence with its context. The data were obtained in a study of CD8 T cells in Susac syndrome. This CDR3 is 17 amino acids long. V lost 0 bases and J 1 base, leaving 13 bases between the germline ends. The germline V gene has CDR1 SGHVS and CDR2 FNYEAQ. RNA amounts of about 0.5 to 1 ug underwent reverse transcription with random hexamers. TCRdb itself ran the immunoSEQ multiplex PCR reads through MiXCR, one entry per CDR3 protein. This sample has approximately 80,000 distinct CDR3 sequences, with about 91% found just once. The specimen sequenced was CD8+ T cells from PBMCs. The TCR originated in a human donor with multiple sclerosis. This chain joins TRBV7-6 and TRBJ2-1, with unresolved D. CDR3 sequence (DNA): TGTGCCAGCAGCTTAGCGATAAAGGCAGGATCCTACAATGAGCAGTTCTTC. Protein sequence: CASSLAIKAGSYNEQFF.